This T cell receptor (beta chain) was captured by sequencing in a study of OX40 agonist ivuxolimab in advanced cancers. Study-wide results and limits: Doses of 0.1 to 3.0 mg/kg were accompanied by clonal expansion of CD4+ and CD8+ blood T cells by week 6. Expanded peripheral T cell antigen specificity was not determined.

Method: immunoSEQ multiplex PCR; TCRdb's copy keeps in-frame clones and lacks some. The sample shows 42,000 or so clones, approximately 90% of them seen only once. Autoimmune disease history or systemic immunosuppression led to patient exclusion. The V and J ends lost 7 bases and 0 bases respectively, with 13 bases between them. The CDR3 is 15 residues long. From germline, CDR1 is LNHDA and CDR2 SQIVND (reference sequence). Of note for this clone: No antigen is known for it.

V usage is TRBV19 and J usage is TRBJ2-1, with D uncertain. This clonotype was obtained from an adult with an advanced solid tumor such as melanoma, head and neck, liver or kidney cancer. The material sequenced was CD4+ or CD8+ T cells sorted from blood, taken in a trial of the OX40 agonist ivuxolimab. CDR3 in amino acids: CASTPDPGSYNEQFF. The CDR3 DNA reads TGTGCCAGTACTCCGGACCCGGGCTCCTACAATGAGCAGTTCTTC.